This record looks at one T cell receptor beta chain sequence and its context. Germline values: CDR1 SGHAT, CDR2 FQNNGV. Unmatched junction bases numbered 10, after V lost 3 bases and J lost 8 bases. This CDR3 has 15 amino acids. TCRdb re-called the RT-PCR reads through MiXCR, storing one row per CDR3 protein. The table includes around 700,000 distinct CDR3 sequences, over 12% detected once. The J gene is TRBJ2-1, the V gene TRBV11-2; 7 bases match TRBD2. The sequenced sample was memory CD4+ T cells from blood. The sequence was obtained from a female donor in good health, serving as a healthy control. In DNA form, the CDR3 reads TGTGCCAGCAGCTTTTGGGGGAGGGGTGTGTATGAGCAGTTCTTC. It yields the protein CASSFWGRGVYEQFF.